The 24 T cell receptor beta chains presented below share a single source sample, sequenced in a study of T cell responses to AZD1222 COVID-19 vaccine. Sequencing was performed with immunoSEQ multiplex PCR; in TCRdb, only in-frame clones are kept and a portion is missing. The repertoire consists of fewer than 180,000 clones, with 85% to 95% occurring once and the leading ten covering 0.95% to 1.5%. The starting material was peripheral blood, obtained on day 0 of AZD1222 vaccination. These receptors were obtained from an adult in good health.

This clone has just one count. CDR3 nucleotide sequence: TGTGCCAGCAGTGAAGCATCGTACCAGCCCCAGCATTTT. Its translation: CASSEASYQPQHF. The J gene is TRBJ1-5, the V gene TRBV2; D remains ambiguous. V was clipped by 0 bases and J by 7 bases, with 7 bases between them. This CDR3 is built from 13 residues. Looked up from germline, CDR1 is SNHLY and CDR2 is FYNNEI.

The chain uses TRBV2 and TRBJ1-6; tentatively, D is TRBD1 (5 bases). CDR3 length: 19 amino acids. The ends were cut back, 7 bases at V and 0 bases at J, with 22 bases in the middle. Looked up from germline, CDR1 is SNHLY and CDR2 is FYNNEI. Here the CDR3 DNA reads TGTGCCAGCACCTCCGGCCCGAACAGGCCGAGCTCCTATAATTCACCCCTCCACTTT. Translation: CASTSGPNRPSSYNSPLHF.

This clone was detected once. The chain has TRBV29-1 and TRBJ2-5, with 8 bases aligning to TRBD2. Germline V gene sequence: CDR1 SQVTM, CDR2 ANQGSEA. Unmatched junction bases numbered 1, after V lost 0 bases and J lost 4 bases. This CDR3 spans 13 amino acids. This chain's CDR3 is CSVEEAGVETQYF. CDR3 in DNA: TGCAGCGTTGAAGAAGCGGGAGTAGAGACCCAGTACTTC. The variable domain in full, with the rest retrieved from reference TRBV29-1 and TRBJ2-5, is SAVISQKPSRDICQRGTSLTIQCQVDSQVTMMFWYRQQPGQSLTLIATANQGSEATYESGFVIDKFPISRPNLTFSTLTVSNMSPEDSSIYLCSVEEAGVETQYFGPGTRLLVL.

CDR3 residues: CASSRDRQETQYF. The CDR3 bases are TGTGCCAGCAGTCGCGACAGACAAGAGACCCAGTACTTC. The V and J genes are TRBV7-9 and TRBJ2-5; TRBD1 might be the D (5 bases). Trimming removed 6 bases at V and 2 bases at J, with 10 bases between. The CDR3 sequence is 13 residues long. CDR1 and CDR2 from the germline V gene are SEHNR and FQNEAQ (reference sequence).

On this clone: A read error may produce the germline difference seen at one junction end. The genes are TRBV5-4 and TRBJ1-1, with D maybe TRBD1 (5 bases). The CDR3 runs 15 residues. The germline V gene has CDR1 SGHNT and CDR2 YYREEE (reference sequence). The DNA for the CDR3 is TGTGCCAGCAGCTTTGGGGGTCTCCTGAACGCTGAAGCTTTCTTT. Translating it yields CASSFGGLLNAEAFF.

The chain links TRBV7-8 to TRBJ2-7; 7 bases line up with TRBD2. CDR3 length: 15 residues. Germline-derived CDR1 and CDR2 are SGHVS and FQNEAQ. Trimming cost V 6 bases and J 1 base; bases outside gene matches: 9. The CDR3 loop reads CASSSGWGGSYEQYV. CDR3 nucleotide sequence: TGTGCCAGCAGTAGTGGGTGGGGAGGGTCCTACGAGCAGTACGTC.

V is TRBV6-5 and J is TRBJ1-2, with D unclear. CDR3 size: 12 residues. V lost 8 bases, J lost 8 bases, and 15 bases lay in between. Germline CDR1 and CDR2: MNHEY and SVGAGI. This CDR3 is CASGSLAGGYTF. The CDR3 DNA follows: TGTGCCAGCGGTAGTCTAGCCGGGGGCTACACCTTC.

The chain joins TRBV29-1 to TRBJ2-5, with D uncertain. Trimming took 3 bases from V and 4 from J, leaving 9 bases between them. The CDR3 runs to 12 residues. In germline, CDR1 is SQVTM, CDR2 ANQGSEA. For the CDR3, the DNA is TGCAGCGTTGATCGCCAGATAGAGACCCAGTACTTC. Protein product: CSVDRQIETQYF.

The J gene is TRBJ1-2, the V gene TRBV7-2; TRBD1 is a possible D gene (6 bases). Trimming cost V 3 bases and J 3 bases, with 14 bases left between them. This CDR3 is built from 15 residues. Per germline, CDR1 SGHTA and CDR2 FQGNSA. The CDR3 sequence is CASSFRTGFDYGYTF. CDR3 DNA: TGTGCCAGCAGCTTTAGAACAGGGTTCGACTATGGCTACACCTTC.

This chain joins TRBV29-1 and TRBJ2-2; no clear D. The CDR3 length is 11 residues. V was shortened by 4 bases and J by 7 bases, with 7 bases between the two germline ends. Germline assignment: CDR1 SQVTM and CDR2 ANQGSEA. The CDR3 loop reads CSVGRVGELFF. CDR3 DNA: TGCAGCGTTGGTAGGGTCGGGGAGCTGTTTTTT.

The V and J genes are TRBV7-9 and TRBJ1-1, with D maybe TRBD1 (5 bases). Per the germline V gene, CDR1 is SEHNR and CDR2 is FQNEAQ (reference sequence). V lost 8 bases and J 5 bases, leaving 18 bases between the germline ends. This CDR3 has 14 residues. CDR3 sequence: CASGLRQGGTEAFF. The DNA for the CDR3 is TGTGCCAGCGGACTTCGCCAGGGCGGAACTGAAGCTTTCTTT. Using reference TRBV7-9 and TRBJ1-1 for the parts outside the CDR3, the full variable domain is DTGVSQNPRHKITKRGQNVTFRCDPISEHNRLYWYRQTLGQGPEFLTYFQNEAQLEKSRLLSDRFSAERPKGSFSTLEIQRTEQGDSAMYLCASGLRQGGTEAFFGQGTRLTVV.

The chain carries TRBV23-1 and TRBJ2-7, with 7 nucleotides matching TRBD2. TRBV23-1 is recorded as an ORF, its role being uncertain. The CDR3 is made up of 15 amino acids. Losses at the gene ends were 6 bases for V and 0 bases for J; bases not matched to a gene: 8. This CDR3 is CASRKFGGSSYEQYV. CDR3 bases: TGCGCCAGCAGGAAATTCGGGGGGTCCTCCTACGAGCAGTACGTC.

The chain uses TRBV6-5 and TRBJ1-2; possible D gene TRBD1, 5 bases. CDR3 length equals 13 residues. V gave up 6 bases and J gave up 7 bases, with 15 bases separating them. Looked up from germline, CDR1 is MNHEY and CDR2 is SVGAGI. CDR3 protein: CASSPGPGAGYTF. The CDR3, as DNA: TGTGCCAGCAGCCCGGGGCCCGGGGCTGGCTACACCTTC.

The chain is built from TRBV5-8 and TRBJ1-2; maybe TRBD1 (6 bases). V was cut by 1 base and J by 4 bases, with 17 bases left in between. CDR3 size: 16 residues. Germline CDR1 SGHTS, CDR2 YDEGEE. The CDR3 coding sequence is TGTGCCAGCAGCTTGTCGCTTTCCGGGGGCCGCTATGGCTACACCTTC. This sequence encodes CASSLSLSGGRYGYTF.

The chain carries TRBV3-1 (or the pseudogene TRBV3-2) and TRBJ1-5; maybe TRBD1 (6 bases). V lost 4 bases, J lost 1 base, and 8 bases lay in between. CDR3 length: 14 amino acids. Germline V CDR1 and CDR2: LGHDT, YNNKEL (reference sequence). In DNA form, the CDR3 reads TGTGCCAGCAGCCTAGGGACAAGCAATCAGCCCCAGCATTTT. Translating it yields CASSLGTSNQPQHF.

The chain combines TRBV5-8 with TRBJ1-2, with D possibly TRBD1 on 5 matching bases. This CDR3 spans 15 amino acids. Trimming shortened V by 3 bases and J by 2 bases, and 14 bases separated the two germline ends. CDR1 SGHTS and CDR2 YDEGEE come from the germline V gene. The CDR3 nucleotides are TGTGCCAGCAGCTCGGGTTGGGGGGAGAACTATGGCTACACCTTC. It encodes CASSSGWGENYGYTF.

This CDR3 is CASGLRGGADTQYF. CDR3 DNA: TGTGCTAGTGGTTTAAGGGGGGGGGCAGATACGCAGTATTTT. The chain uses TRBV12-5 and TRBJ2-3, with a possible D match to TRBD2 (7 bases). Per the germline V gene, CDR1 is LGHNT and CDR2 is FRNRAP. Between the trimmed V and J ends, which lost 3 bases and 4 bases, there was a span of 11 bases. This CDR3 is 14 amino acids long.

The CDR3 DNA reads as TGTGCCAGCTCACAGGTCGAAGCGGCGGGAGCGTCTGAGCAGTTCTTC. It yields the protein CASSQVEAAGASEQFF. The rearrangement joins TRBV18 to TRBJ2-1; TRBD2 matches 7 bases. Germline V CDR1 and CDR2: KGHSH, LQKENI. The CDR3 is made up of 16 amino acids. With V trimmed by 4 bases and J by 9 bases, 15 bases remained unmatched.

CDR3 in amino acids: CASSLDRDHRGYGYTF. The CDR3 bases are TGTGCCAGCAGCTTAGATCGGGATCACCGGGGCTATGGCTACACCTTC. This chain links TRBV11-2 with TRBJ1-2; D ambiguous. CDR3 length: 16 amino acids. V was pared by 0 bases and J by 4 bases, with 15 bases between. Per germline, CDR1 SGHAT and CDR2 FQNNGV. Supplemented by reference TRBV11-2 and TRBJ1-2, the full variable domain reads EAGVAQSPRYKIIEKRQSVAFWCNPISGHATLYWYQQILGQGPKLLIQFQNNGVVDDSQLPKDRFSAERLKGVDSTLKIQPAKLEDSAVYLCASSLDRDHRGYGYTFGSGTRLTVV.

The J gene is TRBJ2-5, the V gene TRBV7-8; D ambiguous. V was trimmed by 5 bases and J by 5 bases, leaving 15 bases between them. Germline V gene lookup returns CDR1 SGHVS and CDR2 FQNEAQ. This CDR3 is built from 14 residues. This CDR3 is CASSPTLGQETQYF. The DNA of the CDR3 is TGTGCCAGCAGCCCTACCCTAGGTCAGGAGACCCAGTACTTC.

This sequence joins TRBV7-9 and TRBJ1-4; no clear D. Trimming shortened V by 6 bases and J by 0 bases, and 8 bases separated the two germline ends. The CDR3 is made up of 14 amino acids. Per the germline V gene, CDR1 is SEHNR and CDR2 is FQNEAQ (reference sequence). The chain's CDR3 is CASRRLATNEKLFF. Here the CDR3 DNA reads TGTGCCAGCAGACGACTAGCAACTAATGAAAAACTGTTTTTT. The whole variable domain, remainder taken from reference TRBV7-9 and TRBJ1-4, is DTGVSQNPRHKITKRGQNVTFRCDPISEHNRLYWYRQTLGQGPEFLTYFQNEAQLEKSRLLSDRFSAERPKGSFSTLEIQRTEQGDSAMYLCASRRLATNEKLFFGSGTQLSVL.

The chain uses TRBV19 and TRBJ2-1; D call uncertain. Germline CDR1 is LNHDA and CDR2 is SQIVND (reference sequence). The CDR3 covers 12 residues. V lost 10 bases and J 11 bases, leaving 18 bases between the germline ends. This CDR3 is CATISAGRKQFF. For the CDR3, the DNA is TGTGCCACCATTTCGGCCGGTAGAAAGCAGTTCTTC.

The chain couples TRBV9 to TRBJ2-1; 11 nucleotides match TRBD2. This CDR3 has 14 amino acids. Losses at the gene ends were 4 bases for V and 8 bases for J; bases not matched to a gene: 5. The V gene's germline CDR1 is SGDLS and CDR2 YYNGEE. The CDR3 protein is CASSLSGRVHEQFF. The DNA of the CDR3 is TGTGCCAGCAGCCTTAGCGGGAGGGTCCATGAGCAGTTCTTC.

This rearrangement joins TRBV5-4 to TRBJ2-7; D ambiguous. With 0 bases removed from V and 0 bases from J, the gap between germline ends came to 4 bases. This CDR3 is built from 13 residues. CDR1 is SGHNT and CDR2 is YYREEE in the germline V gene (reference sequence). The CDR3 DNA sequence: TGTGCCAGCAGCTTGGACACCTCCTACGAGCAGTACGTC. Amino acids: CASSLDTSYEQYV.